These 7 T cell receptor beta chains share one sample of origin, sequenced in a study of T cells in Graves' hyperthyroidism and ophthalmopathy. TCR beta CDR3 regions were amplified from RNA. During a first-round RT-PCR of the TCR CDR3, the HTBI primer set was used. TCRdb reanalysed the multiplex PCR reads using MiXCR and keeps one entry per CDR3 protein. The sample lists approximately 740,000 distinct CDR3 sequences, around 13% occurring once. Sequencing input: blood. These receptors were taken from a young woman with Graves' hyperthyroidism.

The gene calls are TRBV18 and TRBJ2-2, with D perhaps matching TRBD1 or TRBD2 (6 bases each). V shed 9 bases and J shed 0 bases, with 14 bases lying between them. The CDR3 is 15 residues long. Looked up from germline, CDR1 is KGHSH and CDR2 is LQKENI. The CDR3: CASCRGQANTGELFF. CDR3 DNA: TGTGCCAGTTGCCGGGGGCAGGCGAACACCGGGGAGCTGTTTTTT.

This clonotype was observed a few times. V usage is TRBV12-3 or TRBV12-4 and J usage is TRBJ2-5; the D is unclear. Trimming cost V 5 bases and J 5 bases, with 12 bases left between them. CDR3 size: 13 residues. CDR3 nucleotides: TGTGCCAGCAGTCTTTTTGGTGGGGAGACCCAGTACTTC. Its protein is CASSLFGGETQYF.

The chain links TRBV29-1 to TRBJ2-1, with 9 bases identical to TRBD2. V trimming: 4 bases; J trimming: 4 bases; junction bases outside the gene matches: 11. The CDR3 extends over 16 amino acids. The germline V gene has CDR1 SQVTM and CDR2 ANQGSEA. The CDR3, as DNA: TGCAGCGTTGCCGAGCTAGCGGGGACAAGTTACAATGAGCAGTTCTTC. Its translation is CSVAELAGTSYNEQFF.

This clonotype was detected only a few times. The chain carries TRBV7-9 and TRBJ2-3; tentatively, D is TRBD2 (7 bases). The CDR3 consists of 15 residues. In germline, CDR1 is SEHNR, CDR2 FQNEAQ (reference sequence). V lost 3 bases and J 7 bases, leaving 17 bases between the germline ends. CDR3 amino acids: CASSFGGLSTNTQYF. CDR3 nucleotides: TGTGCCAGCAGCTTCGGGGGGCTGTCAACGAATACGCAGTATTTT.

The chain joins TRBV4-2 to TRBJ2-1; 8 bases line up with TRBD2. Germline lookup yields CDR1 LGHNA and CDR2 YNFKEQ. J gave up 3 bases and V 1 base, and 5 bases lay outside the gene matches. CDR3 length: 16 residues. The CDR3 sequence is CASSQGETSGYNEQFF. CDR3 DNA sequence: TGTGCCAGCAGCCAAGGTGAAACTAGCGGCTACAATGAGCAGTTCTTC.

V gene TRBV19 combines with J gene TRBJ2-5, with 12 bases aligning to TRBD1. The junction had 9 bases not matched to a gene; V was cut back by 8 bases and J by 5 bases. This CDR3 is built from 15 residues. Germline-derived CDR1 and CDR2 are LNHDA and SQIVND (reference sequence). The CDR3 DNA reads TGTGCCAGTTCCGGGACAGGGGGCCGTTTGGAGACCCAGTACTTC. This translates into CASSGTGGRLETQYF. Full variable domain (missing parts from reference TRBV19 and TRBJ2-5): DGGITQSPKYLFRKEGQNVTLSCEQNLNHDAMYWYRQDPGQGLRLIYYSQIVNDFQKGDIAEGYSVSREKKESFPLTVTSAQKNPTAFYLCASSGTGGRLETQYFGPGTRLLVL.

In its sample, this clonotype was seen a few times. The genes are TRBV15 and TRBJ2-7, with a tentative D call TRBD2 (5 bases). Between the trimmed V and J ends, which lost 0 bases and 0 bases, there was a span of 15 bases. The CDR3 has 17 amino acids. Germline V lookup: CDR1 LNHNV, CDR2 YYDKDF (reference sequence). The CDR3, as DNA: TGTGCCACCAGCAGAGATCGGGCAGACTACGACTCCTACGAGCAGTACTTC. Residues: CATSRDRADYDSYEQYF.